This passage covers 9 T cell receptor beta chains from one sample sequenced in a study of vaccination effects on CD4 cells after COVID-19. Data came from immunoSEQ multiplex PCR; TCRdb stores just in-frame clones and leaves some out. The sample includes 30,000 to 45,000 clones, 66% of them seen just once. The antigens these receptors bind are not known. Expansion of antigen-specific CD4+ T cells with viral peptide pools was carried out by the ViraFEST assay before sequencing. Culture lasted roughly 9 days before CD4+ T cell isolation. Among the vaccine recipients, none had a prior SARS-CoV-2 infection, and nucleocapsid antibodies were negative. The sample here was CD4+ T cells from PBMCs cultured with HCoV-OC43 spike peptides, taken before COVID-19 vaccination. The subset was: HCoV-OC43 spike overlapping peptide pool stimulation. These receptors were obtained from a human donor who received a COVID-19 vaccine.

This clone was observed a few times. The chain's CDR3 is CASSYEAGSYNEQFF. In DNA form, the CDR3 reads TGTGCCAGCAGTTACGAGGCAGGGTCCTACAATGAGCAGTTCTTC. The V call is TRBV6-6, the J call TRBJ2-1; TRBD1 might be the D (5 bases). This CDR3 has 15 amino acids. Germline CDR1 and CDR2: MNHNY and SVGAGI (reference sequence). The V end lost 2 bases, the J end lost 1 base, and 9 bases lay between the germline ends.

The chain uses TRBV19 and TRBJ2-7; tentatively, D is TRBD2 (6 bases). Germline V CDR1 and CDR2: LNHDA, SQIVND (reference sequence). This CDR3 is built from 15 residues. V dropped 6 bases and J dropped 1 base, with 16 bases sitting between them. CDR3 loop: CASRKDTGGSYEQYF. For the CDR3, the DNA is TGTGCCAGTAGGAAAGACACCGGAGGGTCCTACGAGCAGTACTTC.

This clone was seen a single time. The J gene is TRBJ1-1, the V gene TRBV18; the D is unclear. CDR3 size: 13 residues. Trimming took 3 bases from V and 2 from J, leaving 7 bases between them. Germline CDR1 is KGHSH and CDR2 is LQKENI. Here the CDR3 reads CASSPQENTEAFF. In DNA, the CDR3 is TGTGCCAGCTCACCCCAGGAAAACACTGAAGCTTTCTTT.

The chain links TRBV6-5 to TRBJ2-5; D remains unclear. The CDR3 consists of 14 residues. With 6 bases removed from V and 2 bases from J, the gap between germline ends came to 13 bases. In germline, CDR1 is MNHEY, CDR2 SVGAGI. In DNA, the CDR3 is TGTGCCAGCAGGAGGTCGCAGCATCAAGAGACCCAGTACTTC. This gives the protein CASRRSQHQETQYF.

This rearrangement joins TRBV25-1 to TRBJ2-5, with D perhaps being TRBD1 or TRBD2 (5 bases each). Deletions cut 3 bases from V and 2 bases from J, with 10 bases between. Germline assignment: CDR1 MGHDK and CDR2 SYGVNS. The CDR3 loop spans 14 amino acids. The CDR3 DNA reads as TGTGCCAGCAGTGACCCGGGACGGCAAGAGACCCAGTACTTC. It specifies CASSDPGRQETQYF.

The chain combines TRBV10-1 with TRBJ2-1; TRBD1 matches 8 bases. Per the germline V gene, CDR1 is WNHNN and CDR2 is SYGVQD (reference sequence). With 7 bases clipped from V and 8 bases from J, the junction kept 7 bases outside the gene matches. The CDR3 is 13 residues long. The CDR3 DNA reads TGCGCCAGCAACCACGGACAGGGCGATGAGCAGTTCTTC. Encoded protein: CASNHGQGDEQFF.

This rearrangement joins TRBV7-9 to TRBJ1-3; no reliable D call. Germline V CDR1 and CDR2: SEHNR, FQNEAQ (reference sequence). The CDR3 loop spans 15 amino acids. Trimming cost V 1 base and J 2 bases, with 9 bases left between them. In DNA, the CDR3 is TGTGCCAGCAGCTTAGGGGGTTTCACTGGAAACACCATATATTTT. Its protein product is CASSLGGFTGNTIYF.

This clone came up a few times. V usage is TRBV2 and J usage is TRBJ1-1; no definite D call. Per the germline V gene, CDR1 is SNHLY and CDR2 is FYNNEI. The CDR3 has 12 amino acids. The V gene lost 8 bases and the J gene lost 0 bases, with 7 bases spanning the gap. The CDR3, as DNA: TGTGCCAGCCTCAGGATGAACACTGAAGCTTTCTTT. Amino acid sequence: CASLRMNTEAFF.

CDR3 coding DNA: TGTGCCTGGAATTTGGGTAGCGGGGAGCTGTTTTTT. Translated: CAWNLGSGELFF. The chain combines TRBV30 with TRBJ2-2; D remains unclear. The V and J ends lost 4 bases and 7 bases respectively, with 10 bases between them. CDR3 length: 12 amino acids. Germline lookup yields CDR1 GTSNPN and CDR2 SVGIG (reference sequence).